The TCR beta chain under discussion was sequenced for a study of blood T cell repertoires in COVID-19. Whole-study context: Some COVID-19 samples were acute and others convalescent; all came from the United States, Italy and Spain. PBMCs, B-cell-depleted T cells, or T cells provided the cDNA or gDNA that made up the material.

Germline assignment: CDR1 KGHSH and CDR2 LQKENI. Trimming left V 1 base short and J 8 bases short, with 6 bases between. The CDR3 totals 12 residues. Here immunoSEQ multiplex PCR was the method, and the copy in TCRdb shows in-frame clones only, minus some. The data contain 200,000 to 250,000 clones, 89% of them seen just once; the ten biggest clones take up more than 4.5%. This chain connects TRBV18 to TRBJ2-1; the D gene is possibly TRBD2 (5 bases). Material: peripheral blood. The sequence derives from a woman aged 40 to 50 with acute or convalescent COVID-19. The CDR3 protein is CASSPRGYEQFF. The DNA for the CDR3 is TGTGCCAGCTCACCACGCGGGTATGAGCAGTTCTTC.